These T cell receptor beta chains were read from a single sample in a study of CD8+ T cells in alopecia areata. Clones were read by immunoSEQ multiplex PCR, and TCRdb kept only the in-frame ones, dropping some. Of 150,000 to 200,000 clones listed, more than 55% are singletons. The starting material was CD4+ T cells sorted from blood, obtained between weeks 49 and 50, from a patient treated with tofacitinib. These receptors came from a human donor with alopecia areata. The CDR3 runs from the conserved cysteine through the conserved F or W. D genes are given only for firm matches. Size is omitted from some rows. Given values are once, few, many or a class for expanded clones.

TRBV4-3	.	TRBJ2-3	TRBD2	CASSPILAGGLSSDTDTQYF	TGCGCCAGCAGCCCCATACTAGCGGGGGGTCTTTCCAGTGACACAGATACGCAGTATTTT
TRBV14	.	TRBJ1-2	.	CASSQNLGAASTF	TGTGCCAGCAGCCAGAACCTCGGGGCAGCCAGCACCTTC
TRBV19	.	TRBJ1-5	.	CASSKADTGPHQPQHF	TGTGCCAGTAGTAAGGCGGATACAGGCCCCCATCAGCCCCAGCATTTT
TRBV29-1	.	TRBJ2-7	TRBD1	CSFRGRNEQYF	TGCAGCTTCAGGGGGCGTAATGAGCAGTACTTC
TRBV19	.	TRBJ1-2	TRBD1	CASSIGMTGDGYTF	TGTGCCAGTAGTATCGGAATGACAGGGGATGGCTACACCTTC
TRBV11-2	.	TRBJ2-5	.	CASSLANGGETQYF	TGTGCCAGCAGCTTAGCGAACGGGGGAGAGACCCAGTACTTC
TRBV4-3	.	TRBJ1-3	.	CASSQDHRSGNTIYF	TGCGCCAGCAGCCAAGATCACAGGTCTGGAAACACCATATATTTT
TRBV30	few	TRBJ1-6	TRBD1	CAWSKQGGSPLHF	TGTGCCTGGTCCAAACAGGGGGGTTCACCCCTCCACTTT
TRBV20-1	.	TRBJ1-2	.	CSQPRDGGYTF	TGCAGCCAACCCCGGGACGGCGGCTACACCTTC
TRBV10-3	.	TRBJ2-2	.	CAISEGQSTGELFF	TGTGCCATCAGTGAAGGACAGTCCACCGGGGAGCTGTTTTTT
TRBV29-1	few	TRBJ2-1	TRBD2	CSVTWTSINEQFF	TGCAGCGTCACATGGACTAGCATCAATGAGCAGTTCTTC
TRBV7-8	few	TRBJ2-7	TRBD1	CASSLKGQGHEQYF	TGTGCCAGCAGCTTAAAGGGACAGGGGCACGAGCAGTACTTC
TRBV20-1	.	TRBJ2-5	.	CSAGLTTQYF	TGCAGTGCTGGACTCACGACCCAGTACTTC
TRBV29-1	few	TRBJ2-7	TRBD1	CSVGRGQGGVPGYYEQYF	TGCAGCGTTGGTCGAGGACAGGGGGGCGTACCTGGCTACTACGAGCAGTACTTC
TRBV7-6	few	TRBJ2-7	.	CASSPLAYEQYF	TGTGCCAGCAGCCCCCTGGCCTACGAGCAGTACTTC
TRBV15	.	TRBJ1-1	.	CATRGLNTEAFF	TGTGCCACCAGAGGGCTGAACACTGAAGCTTTCTTT
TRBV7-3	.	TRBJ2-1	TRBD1	CASSKTGGDYNEQFF	TGTGCCAGCAGCAAGACAGGGGGCGATTACAATGAGCAGTTCTTC
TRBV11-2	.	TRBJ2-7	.	CASSLRAPYEQYF	TGTGCCAGCAGCCTCCGGGCCCCCTACGAGCAGTACTTC
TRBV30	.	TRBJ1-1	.	CAETLSGRTEAFF	TGTGCCGAAACTCTCTCGGGTAGGACTGAAGCTTTCTTT
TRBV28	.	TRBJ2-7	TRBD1	CASGTVTEQYF	TGTGCCAGCGGGACAGTAACCGAGCAGTACTTC
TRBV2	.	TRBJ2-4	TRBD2	CASSEVAGGNIQYF	TGTGCCAGCAGTGAAGTAGCGGGCGGAAACATTCAGTACTTC
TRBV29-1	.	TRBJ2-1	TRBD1	CSVEGSRGYFDEQFF	TGCAGCGTTGAAGGCAGCAGGGGGTACTTCGATGAGCAGTTCTTC
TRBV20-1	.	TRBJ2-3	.	CSARETDTQYF	TGCAGTGCTAGAGAGACGGATACGCAGTATTTT
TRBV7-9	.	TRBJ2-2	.	CASSPGTYGELFF	TGTGCCAGCAGCCCAGGGACTTACGGGGAGCTGTTTTTT
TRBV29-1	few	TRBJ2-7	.	CSVEGPGYEQYF	TGCAGCGTAGAGGGTCCCGGGTACGAGCAGTACTTC
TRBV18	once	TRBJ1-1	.	CASSPKGTEAFF	TGTGCCAGCTCACCTAAAGGAACAGAAGCTTTCTTT
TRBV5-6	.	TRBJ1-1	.	CASSTRWPLKTTEAFF	TGTGCCAGCAGCACCCGGTGGCCCCTGAAGACCACTGAAGCTTTCTTT
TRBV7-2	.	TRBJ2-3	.	CASSLGVTTDTQYF	TGTGCCAGCAGCTTGGGGGTTACCACAGATACGCAGTATTTT
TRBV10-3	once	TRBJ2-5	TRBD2	CAISGGLAGAQETQYF	TGTGCCATCAGTGGAGGACTAGCGGGGGCCCAAGAGACCCAGTACTTC